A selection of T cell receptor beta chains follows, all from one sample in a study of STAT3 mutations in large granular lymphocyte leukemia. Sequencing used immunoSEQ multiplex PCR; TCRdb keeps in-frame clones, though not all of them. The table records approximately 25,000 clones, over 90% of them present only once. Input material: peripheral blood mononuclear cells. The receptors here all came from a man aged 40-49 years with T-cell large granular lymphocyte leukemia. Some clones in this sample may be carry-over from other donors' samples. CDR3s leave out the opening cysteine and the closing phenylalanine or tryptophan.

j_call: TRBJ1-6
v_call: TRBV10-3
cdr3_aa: AISEEVGTLH

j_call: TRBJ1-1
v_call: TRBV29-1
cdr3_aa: SVEPQGTEAF

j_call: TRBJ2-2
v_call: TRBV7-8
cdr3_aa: ASSLDLGTPGELF

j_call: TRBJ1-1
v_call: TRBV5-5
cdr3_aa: ASSPGRVRGEAF

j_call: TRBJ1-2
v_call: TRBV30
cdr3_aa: AWSTQGQGSYT

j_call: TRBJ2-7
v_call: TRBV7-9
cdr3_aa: ASSSTGLPYEQY

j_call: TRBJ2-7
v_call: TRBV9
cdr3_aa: ASSPRASPTYEQY

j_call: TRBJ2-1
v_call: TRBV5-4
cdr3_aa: ASSLLGDRPYNEQF

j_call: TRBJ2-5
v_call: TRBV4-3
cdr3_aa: ASSQGEGRLQETQY

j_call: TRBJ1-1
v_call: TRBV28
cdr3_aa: ASSLLTGGTEAF

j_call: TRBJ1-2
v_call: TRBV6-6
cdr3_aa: ASSPDSNYGYT

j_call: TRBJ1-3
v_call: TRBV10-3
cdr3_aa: ATGTPVNTIY

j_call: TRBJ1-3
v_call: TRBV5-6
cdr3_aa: ASSLVAGASGNTIY

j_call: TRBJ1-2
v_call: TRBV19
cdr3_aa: ASKGVGGGYT

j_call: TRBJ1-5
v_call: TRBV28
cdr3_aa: ASRKFLGGTNQPQH

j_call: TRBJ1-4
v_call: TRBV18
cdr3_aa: ASSPYRVDWDEKLF

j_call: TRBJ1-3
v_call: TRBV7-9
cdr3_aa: ASSSVRQALFGNTIY

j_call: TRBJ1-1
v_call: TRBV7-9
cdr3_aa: ASSLEGQGATEAF

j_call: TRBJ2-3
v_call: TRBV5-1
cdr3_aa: ASSSRDRARTERDTQY

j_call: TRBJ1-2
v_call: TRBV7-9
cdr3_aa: ASSPSDSSTFNYGYT

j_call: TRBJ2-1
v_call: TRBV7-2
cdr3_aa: ASSQVVDSNEQF

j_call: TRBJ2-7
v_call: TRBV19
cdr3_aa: ASSIGFGQNYEQY

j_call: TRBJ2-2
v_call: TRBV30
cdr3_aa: AWSLKSPGLAGTKSYTGELF

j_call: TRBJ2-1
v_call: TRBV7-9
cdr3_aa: ASRAKVGQLKIDEQF

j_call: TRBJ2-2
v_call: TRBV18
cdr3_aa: ASCWDTNTGELF

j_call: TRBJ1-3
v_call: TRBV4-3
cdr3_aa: ASSQGDRSSGNTIY

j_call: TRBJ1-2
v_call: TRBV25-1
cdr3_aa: ASSGRGFYGYT

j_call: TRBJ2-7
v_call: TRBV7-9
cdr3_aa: ASSFQSYEQY

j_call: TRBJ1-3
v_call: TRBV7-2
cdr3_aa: ASSLTGFGNTIY

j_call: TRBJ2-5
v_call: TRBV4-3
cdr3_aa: ASSQRGWTQETQY

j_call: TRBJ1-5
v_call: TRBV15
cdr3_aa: ATGEGGRQPQH

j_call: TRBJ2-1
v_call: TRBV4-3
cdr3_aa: ASSQGASGGYNEQF

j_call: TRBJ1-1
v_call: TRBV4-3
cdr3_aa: ASSQEKDSEAF

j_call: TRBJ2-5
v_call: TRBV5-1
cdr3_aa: ASSPGRTGEETQY

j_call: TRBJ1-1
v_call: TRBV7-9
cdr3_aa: ASSPGTGGNTEAF

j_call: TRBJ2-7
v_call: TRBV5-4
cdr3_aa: ASSLDSRSYEQY

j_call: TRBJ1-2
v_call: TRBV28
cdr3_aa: ASRVSTGGKGYT

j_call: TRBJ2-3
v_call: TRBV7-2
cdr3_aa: ASSLGVSYTDTQY

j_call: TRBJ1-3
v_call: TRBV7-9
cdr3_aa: ASSPPLGNTIY

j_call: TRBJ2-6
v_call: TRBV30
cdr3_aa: AWRPQGTGANVLT

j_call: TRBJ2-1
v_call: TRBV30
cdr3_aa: AWSVAGNEQF

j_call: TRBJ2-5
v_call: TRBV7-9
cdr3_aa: ASSLRLAGAQETQY

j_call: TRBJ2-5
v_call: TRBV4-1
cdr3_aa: ASSQGWQGGQETQY

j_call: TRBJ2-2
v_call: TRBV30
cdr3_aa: AWRPRGAVTGELF

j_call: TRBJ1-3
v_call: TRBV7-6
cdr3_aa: ASRPRSGNTIY

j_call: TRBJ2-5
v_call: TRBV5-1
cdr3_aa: ASSLGYGQGGETQY

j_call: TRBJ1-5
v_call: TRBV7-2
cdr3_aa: ASSLMADSNQPQH

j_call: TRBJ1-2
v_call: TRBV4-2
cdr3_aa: ASSQAETPYGYT

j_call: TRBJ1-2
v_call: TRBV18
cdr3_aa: ASSPPSEGSRYGYT

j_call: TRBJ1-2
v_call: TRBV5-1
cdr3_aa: ASSLGNGGLDGYT

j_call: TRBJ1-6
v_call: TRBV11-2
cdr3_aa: ASSPGRTGASPLH

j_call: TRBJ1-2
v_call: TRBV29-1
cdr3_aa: SVAVGGYGYT

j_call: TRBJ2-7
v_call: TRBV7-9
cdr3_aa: ASSPKGPYEQY

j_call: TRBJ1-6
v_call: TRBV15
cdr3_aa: ATSRDRRQTNSPLH

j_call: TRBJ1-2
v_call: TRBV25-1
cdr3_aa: ASSVNRDGYT

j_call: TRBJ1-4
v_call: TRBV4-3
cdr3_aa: ASSQDNGNQKLF

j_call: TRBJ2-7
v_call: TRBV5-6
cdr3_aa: ASSLWTGGEYEQY

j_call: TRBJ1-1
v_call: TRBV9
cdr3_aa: ASSAGAEAF

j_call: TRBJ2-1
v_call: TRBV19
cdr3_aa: ASHSTSGGRSYNEQF